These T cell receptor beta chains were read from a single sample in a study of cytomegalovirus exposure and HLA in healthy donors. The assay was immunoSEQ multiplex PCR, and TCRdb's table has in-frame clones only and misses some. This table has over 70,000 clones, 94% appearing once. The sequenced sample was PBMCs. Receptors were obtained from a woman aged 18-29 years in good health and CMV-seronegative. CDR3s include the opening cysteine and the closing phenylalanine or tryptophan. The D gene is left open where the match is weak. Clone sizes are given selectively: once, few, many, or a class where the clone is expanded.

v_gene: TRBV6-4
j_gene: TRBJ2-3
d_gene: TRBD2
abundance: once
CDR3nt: TGTGCCAGCAGCCGCCTAGCGGGGGGTGAAGATACGCAGTATTTT
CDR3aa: CASSRLAGGEDTQYF

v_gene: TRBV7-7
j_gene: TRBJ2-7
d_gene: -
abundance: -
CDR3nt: TGTGCTAGCAGCTTAGTCCAGGTGGGCGAGCAGTACTTC
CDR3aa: CASSLVQVGEQYF

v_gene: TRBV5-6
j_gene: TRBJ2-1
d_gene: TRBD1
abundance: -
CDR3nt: TGTGCCAGCACCATATATTCAGGGGGCTATGAGCAGTTCTTC
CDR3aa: CASTIYSGGYEQFF

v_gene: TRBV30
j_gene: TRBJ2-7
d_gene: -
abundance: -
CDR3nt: TGTGCCTGGAACCTAGGGACAAAAGGGCAGTACTTC
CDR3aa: CAWNLGTKGQYF

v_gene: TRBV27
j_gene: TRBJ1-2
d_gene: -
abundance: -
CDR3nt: TGTGCCAGCAGGCTAGGGGCAGCTAACTATGGCTACACCTTC
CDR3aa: CASRLGAANYGYTF

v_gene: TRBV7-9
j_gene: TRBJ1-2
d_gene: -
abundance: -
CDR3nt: TGTGCCAGCAGCTTAGAGGGGCGGAGGGGTGGCTACACCTTC
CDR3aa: CASSLEGRRGGYTF

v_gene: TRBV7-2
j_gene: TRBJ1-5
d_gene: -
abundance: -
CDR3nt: TGTGCCAGCAGCCCCGGTGGGCAGCCCCATCAGCCCCAGCATTTT
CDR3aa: CASSPGGQPHQPQHF

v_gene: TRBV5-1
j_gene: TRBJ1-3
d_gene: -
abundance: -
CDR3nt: TGCGCCAGCAGCCCAGACAGGACAACTGGAAACACCATATATTTT
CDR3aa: CASSPDRTTGNTIYF

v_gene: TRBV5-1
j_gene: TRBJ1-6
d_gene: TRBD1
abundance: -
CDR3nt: TGCGCCAGCAGCTTGGTCCAGGGGGCGCTGGGTTCACCCCTCCACTTT
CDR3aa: CASSLVQGALGSPLHF

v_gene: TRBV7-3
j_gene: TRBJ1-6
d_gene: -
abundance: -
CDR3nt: TGTGCCAGCAGCTTCAGCGACTATAATTCACCCCTCCACTTT
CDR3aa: CASSFSDYNSPLHF

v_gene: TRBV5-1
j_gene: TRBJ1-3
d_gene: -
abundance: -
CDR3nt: TGCGCCAGCAGCTTGGAGATCGGGGGGGCTGGAAACACCATATATTTT
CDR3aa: CASSLEIGGAGNTIYF

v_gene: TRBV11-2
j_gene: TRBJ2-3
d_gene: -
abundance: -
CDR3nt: TGTGCCAGCGCCGGGGGAGTAGTCACAGATACGCAGTATTTT
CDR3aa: CASAGGVVTDTQYF

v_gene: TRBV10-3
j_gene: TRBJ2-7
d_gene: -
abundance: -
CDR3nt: TGTGCCATCAACAGGGACAACTCCTACGAGCAGTACTTC
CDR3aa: CAINRDNSYEQYF

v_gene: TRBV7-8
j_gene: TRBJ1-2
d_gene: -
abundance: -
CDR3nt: TGTGCCAGCAGCCCGGCGGGACGGAACTATGTTGATGGCTACACCTTC
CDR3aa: CASSPAGRNYVDGYTF

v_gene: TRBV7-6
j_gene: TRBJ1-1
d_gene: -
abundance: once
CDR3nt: TGTGCCAGCAGCTCCATCCGGGGGAACACTGAAGCTTTCTTT
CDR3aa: CASSSIRGNTEAFF

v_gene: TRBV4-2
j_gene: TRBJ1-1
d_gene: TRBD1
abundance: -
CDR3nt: TGTGCCAGCAGCCAAGGGGCAGGGGGAGTGAACACTGAAGCTTTCTTT
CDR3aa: CASSQGAGGVNTEAFF

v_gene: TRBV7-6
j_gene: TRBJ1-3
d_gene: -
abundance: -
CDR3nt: TGTGCCAGCAGCGCGTATTCTGGAAACACCATATATTTT
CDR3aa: CASSAYSGNTIYF

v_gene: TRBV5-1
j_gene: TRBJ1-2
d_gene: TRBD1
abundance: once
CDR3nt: TGCGCCAGCAGTTCGACGGACAGGGGTGGAGGCTACACCTTC
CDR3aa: CASSSTDRGGGYTF

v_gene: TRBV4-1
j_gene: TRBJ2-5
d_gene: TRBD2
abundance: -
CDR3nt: TGCGCCAGCAGCCCGTCTAGCGGGGGGCCGGGGGAGACCCAGTACTTC
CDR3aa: CASSPSSGGPGETQYF

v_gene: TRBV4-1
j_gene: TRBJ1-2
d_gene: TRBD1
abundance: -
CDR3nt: TGCGCCAGCAGCCAAGATCCGACAGGGCCCTATGGCTACACCTTC
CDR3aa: CASSQDPTGPYGYTF

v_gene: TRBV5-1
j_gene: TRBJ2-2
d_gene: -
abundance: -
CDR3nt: TGCGCCAGCAGGGTCAGAAGGGAGATCGGGGAGCTGTTTTTT
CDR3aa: CASRVRREIGELFF

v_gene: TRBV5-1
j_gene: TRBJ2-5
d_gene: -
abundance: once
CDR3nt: TGCGCCAGCAGCTTAACGGGAGCCCCCCAAGAGACCCAGTACTTC
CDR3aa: CASSLTGAPQETQYF

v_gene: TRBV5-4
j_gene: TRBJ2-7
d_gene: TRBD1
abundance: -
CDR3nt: TGTGCCAGCAGCTTCCCCGGGACAGAGGCCTACGAGCAGTACTTC
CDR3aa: CASSFPGTEAYEQYF

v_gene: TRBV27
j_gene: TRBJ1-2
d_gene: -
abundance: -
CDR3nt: TGTGCCAGCAGTTTTCGGGGGGGCTTAGGGATCGGCTACACCTTC
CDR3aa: CASSFRGGLGIGYTF

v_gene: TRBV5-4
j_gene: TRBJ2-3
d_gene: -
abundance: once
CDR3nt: TGTGCCAGCACCAACACAGATACGCAGTATTTT
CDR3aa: CASTNTDTQYF

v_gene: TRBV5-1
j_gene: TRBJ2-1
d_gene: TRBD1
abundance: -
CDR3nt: TGCGCCAGCAGCTTGGGGGTTTTAAGGGACAGGGCCCCCAATGAGCAGTTCTTC
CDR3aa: CASSLGVLRDRAPNEQFF

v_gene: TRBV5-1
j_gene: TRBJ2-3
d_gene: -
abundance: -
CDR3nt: TGCGCCAGCAGCTTGGAAGGGGGGGCAGATACGCAGTATTTT
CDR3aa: CASSLEGGADTQYF

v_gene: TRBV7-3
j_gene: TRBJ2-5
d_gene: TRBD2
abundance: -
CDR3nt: TGTGCCAGCAGCTTATTAGCTAGCGGGGGGGGACGACCAATAAACCAAGAGACCCAGTACTTC
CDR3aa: CASSLLASGGGRPINQETQYF

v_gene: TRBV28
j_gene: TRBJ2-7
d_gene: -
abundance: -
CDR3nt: TGTGCCAGCAGATCGACCCGGGGGTTACACGAGCAGTACTTC
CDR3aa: CASRSTRGLHEQYF

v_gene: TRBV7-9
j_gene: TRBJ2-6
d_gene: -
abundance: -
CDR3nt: TGTGCCAGCAGCCAGTCGGGGCAGGGGAGACTCTCTGGGGCCAACGTCCTGACTTTC
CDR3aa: CASSQSGQGRLSGANVLTF

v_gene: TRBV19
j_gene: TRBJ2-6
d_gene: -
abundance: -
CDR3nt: TGTGCCAGTAGTATACTATCGGGGGCTGGGGCCAACGTCCTGACTTTC
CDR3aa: CASSILSGAGANVLTF

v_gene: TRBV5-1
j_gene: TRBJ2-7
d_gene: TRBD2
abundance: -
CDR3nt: TGCGCCAGCAGCTTGGGATCTAGCGGGGGTTACGAGCAGTACTTC
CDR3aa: CASSLGSSGGYEQYF

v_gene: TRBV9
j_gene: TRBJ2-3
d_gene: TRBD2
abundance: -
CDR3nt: TGTGCCAGCAGCTTACTGCCGACTAGCGGGGGCCCCGATACGCAGTATTTT
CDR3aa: CASSLLPTSGGPDTQYF

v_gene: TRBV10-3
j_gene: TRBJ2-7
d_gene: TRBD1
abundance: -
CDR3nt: TGTGCCATGGCCCGACAGGGGGCGCGGGAGCAGTACTTC
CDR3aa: CAMARQGAREQYF

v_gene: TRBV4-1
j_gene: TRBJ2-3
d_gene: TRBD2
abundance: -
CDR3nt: TGCGCCAGCAGCCTAACTTCGACTAGCGGGGTCACAGATACGCAGTATTTT
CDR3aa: CASSLTSTSGVTDTQYF

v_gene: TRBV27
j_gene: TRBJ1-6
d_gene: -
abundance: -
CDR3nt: TGTGCCAGCAGTTTTAATCCGGGTTCACCCCTCCACTTT
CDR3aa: CASSFNPGSPLHF

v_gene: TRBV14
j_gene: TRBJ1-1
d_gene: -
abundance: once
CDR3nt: TGTGCCAGCAGCCAAGCAGGTATGAACACTGAAGCTTTCTTT
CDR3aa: CASSQAGMNTEAFF

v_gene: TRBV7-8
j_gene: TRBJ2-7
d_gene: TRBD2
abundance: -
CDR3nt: TGTGCCAGCAGCTTAGTAGCTAGCGGGGGGGCCTTGGTGTACGAGCAGTACTTC
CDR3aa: CASSLVASGGALVYEQYF

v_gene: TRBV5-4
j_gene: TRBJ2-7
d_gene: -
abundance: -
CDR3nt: TGTGCCAGCAGCGAAAAGATGGGGACTTCCTACGAGCAGTACTTC
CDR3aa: CASSEKMGTSYEQYF

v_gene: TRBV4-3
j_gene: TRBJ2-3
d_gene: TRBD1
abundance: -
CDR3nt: TGCGCCAGCAGCCAAGATCCCCCGGGACAGGGTACAGATACGCAGTATTTT
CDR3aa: CASSQDPPGQGTDTQYF

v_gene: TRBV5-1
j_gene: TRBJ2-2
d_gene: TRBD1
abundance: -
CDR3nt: TGCGCCAGCAGGGGCCGAAACGACAGGGTTAAGGCCGGGGAGCTGTTTTTT
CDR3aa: CASRGRNDRVKAGELFF

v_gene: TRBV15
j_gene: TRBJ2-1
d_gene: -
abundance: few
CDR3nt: TGTGCCACCAGCAGACTCACAGGGATAGGGACAGAGCAGTTCTTC
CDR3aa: CATSRLTGIGTEQFF

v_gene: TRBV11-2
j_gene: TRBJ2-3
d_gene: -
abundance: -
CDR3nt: TGTGCCAGCAGCTTAGAGATTAGATCCACAGATACGCAGTATTTT
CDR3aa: CASSLEIRSTDTQYF

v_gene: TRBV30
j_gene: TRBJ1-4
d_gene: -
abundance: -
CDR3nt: TGTGCCTGGACTAAGGGACAACAGGTCGTTAATGAAAAACTGTTTTTT
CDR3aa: CAWTKGQQVVNEKLFF

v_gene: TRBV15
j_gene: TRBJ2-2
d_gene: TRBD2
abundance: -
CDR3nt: TGTGCCACCAGCAGAGATCAGGCGGGAGGAAGGACCGGGGAGCTGTTTTTT
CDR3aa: CATSRDQAGGRTGELFF

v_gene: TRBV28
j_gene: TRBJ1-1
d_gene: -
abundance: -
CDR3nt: TGTGCCAGCAGGGGGGCTCTACCGGGGAACACTGAAGCTTTCTTT
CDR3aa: CASRGALPGNTEAFF